Below, 19 T cell receptor beta chains from the same sample are listed, as sequenced in a study of a mutant IDH1 vaccine in newly diagnosed glioma. Documented time point: week 47, end of study. Each dose delivered 300 ug of mutant IDH1 20-mer peptide subcutaneously with imiquimod. Method: immunoSEQ multiplex PCR; TCRdb's copy keeps in-frame clones and lacks some. Among fewer than 60,000 clones listed, less than 65% were seen once. These receptors' antigens are unknown. Sample: peripheral blood mononuclear cells (PBMCs), taken from a glioma patient whose treatment included an IDH1 peptide vaccine. These receptors were obtained from a man aged 35 to 55 with glioma. Some clones in this sample may be carry-over from other donors' samples.

This chain joins TRBV13 and TRBJ1-1, with D hard to call. The CDR3 spans 10 residues. CDR1 is PRHDT and CDR2 is FYEKMQ in the germline V gene (reference sequence). V was clipped by 6 bases and J by 7 bases, with 6 bases between them. CDR3 nucleotide sequence: TGTGCCAGCAGGGGTAATGAAGCTTTCTTT. As protein: CASRGNEAFF. The whole variable domain, filled in from reference TRBV13 and TRBJ1-1, reads AAGVIQSPRHLIKEKRETATLKCYPIPRHDTVYWYQQGPGQDPQFLISFYEKMQSDKGSIPDRFSAQQFSDYHSELNMSSLELGDSALYFCASRGNEAFFGQGTRLTVV.

The chain links TRBV6-1 to TRBJ1-3; D is uncertain. The germline V gene has CDR1 MNHNS and CDR2 SASEGT. Trimming left V 4 bases short and J 2 bases short, with 12 bases between. The CDR3 totals 15 residues. For the CDR3, the DNA is TGTGCCAGCAGTGGTTCTTACACTACTGGAAACACCATATATTTT. Amino acid sequence: CASSGSYTTGNTIYF.

The chain combines TRBV2 with TRBJ1-5; TRBD1 might be the D (5 bases). Germline V gene data show CDR1 as SNHLY and CDR2 as FYNNEI. The V end lost 5 bases, the J end lost 0 bases, and 20 bases lay between the germline ends. There are 18 residues in the CDR3. CDR3 region: CASSRIESGRYSNQPQHF. The CDR3 DNA sequence: TGTGCCAGCAGTCGTATAGAATCAGGGAGGTATAGCAATCAGCCCCAGCATTTT. The full variable domain, with the rest looked up from reference TRBV2 and TRBJ1-5, is EPEVTQTPSHQVTQMGQEVILRCVPISNHLYFYWYRQILGQKVEFLVSFYNNEISEKSEIFDDQFSVERPDGSNFTLKIRSTKLEDSAMYFCASSRIESGRYSNQPQHFGDGTRLSIL.

The chain combines TRBV5-1 with TRBJ2-2, with D tentatively TRBD1 or TRBD2 (5 bases each). The V end lost 3 bases, the J end lost 4 bases, and 13 bases lay between the germline ends. The CDR3 spans 15 residues. Germline CDR1 is SGHRS and CDR2 is YFSETQ. CDR3 sequence: CASSSSGTGTGELFF. In DNA form, the CDR3 reads TGCGCCAGCAGCTCCTCCGGGACCGGCACCGGGGAGCTGTTTTTT.

The chain joins TRBV27 to TRBJ2-2; D unclear. V gave up 2 bases and J gave up 7 bases, with 8 bases separating them. This CDR3 has 13 amino acids. The germline V gene encodes CDR1 MNHEY and CDR2 SMNVEV (reference sequence). The CDR3 coding sequence is TGTGCCAGCAGTTTAACGGAAGGCGGGGAGCTGTTTTTT. It codes for CASSLTEGGELFF.

This sequence joins TRBV6-1 and TRBJ2-6; D possibly uses TRBD1 or TRBD2 (6 bases each). V lost 4 bases to trimming and J lost 0 bases, with 13 bases between them. Germline lookup yields CDR1 MNHNS and CDR2 SASEGT. CDR3 length: 17 residues. CDR3 nucleotides: TGTGCCAGCAGTGCATCCAGGGGAGGCTCTGGGGCCAACGTCCTGACTTTC. Translating it yields CASSASRGGSGANVLTF.

This clone was picked up one time. The chain carries TRBV27 and TRBJ2-7; a weak D match, TRBD2 (6 bases). CDR3 length equals 12 residues. Germline V gene data show CDR1 as MNHEY and CDR2 as SMNVEV (reference sequence). V was trimmed by 3 bases and J by 4 bases, leaving 7 bases between them. This chain's CDR3 is CASSLGGYEQYF. The CDR3 DNA reads TGTGCCAGCAGTTTGGGGGGATACGAGCAGTACTTC.

The rearrangement joins TRBV16 to TRBJ1-2; 11 positions match TRBD1. This CDR3 contains 15 residues. J was trimmed by 4 bases and V by 5 bases; bases with no gene match: 6. Germline V lookup: CDR1 KGHSY, CDR2 FQNENV. The CDR3, as DNA: TGTGCCAGCAGCAAAGGACAGGGGGCTGGCTATGGCTACACCTTC. It translates to CASSKGQGAGYGYTF.

The V and J genes are TRBV19 and TRBJ2-2; 10 nucleotides line up with TRBD2. Trimming at V came to 3 bases and at J to 4 bases, leaving 5 bases not matched to a gene. The germline gives CDR1 LNHDA, CDR2 SQIVND (reference sequence). The CDR3 has 16 amino acids. The CDR3 protein is CASSMERGGFTGELFF. For the CDR3, the DNA is TGTGCCAGTAGTATGGAGCGGGGGGGATTCACCGGGGAGCTGTTTTTT.

This clone was detected only a few times. This rearrangement joins TRBV19 to TRBJ2-1, with 9 bases lining up with TRBD1. Germline CDR1 reads LNHDA; CDR2 reads SQIVND (reference sequence). The CDR3 is 14 amino acids. J was trimmed by 6 bases and V by 5 bases; bases with no gene match: 5. CDR3 sequence (DNA): TGTGCCAGTAGTGCCGGGACAGGGCCCAATGAGCAGTTCTTC. As protein: CASSAGTGPNEQFF.

The chain joins TRBV7-9 to TRBJ2-3; tentative D call: TRBD1 (6 bases). CDR3 length equals 15 residues. Trimming took off 5 bases at V and 0 bases at J, with 12 bases between the two ends. Germline-derived CDR1 and CDR2 are SEHNR and FQNEAQ (reference sequence). The DNA of the CDR3 is TGTGCCAGCAGCACCCAGGGGTGGAGCACAGATACGCAGTATTTT. It codes for CASSTQGWSTDTQYF. Variable domain in full (rest from reference TRBV7-9 and TRBJ2-3): DTGVSQNPRHKITKRGQNVTFRCDPISEHNRLYWYRQTLGQGPEFLTYFQNEAQLEKSRLLSDRFSAERPKGSFSTLEIQRTEQGDSAMYLCASSTQGWSTDTQYFGPGTRLTVL.

V is TRBV5-1 and J is TRBJ1-1; D might be TRBD1 (5 bases). Germline CDR1 and CDR2: SGHRS and YFSETQ. CDR3 length: 13 amino acids. V was pared by 3 bases and J by 8 bases, with 14 bases between. The CDR3 DNA follows: TGCGCCAGCAGCTCGCCTGGGGGACGGGAAGCTTTCTTT. Its translation: CASSSPGGREAFF.

This clone was observed a few times. This chain joins TRBV30 and TRBJ2-1; 8 bases fit TRBD2. V trimming: 3 bases; J trimming: 8 bases; junction bases outside the gene matches: 9. Germline V gene data show CDR1 as GTSNPN and CDR2 as SVGIG (reference sequence). This CDR3 is 14 amino acids long. This CDR3 reads CAWSPGRGVDEQFF. In nucleotides, the CDR3 is TGTGCCTGGAGCCCTGGGCGGGGGGTCGATGAGCAGTTCTTC.

The V gene is TRBV4-1, the J gene TRBJ2-5, with D maybe TRBD1 (6 bases). V lost 4 bases and J 5 bases, leaving 14 bases between the germline ends. Germline CDR1 reads MGHRA; CDR2 reads YSYEKL. The CDR3 consists of 14 residues. This CDR3 reads CASSPSQGRETQYF. DNA of the CDR3: TGCGCCAGCAGCCCTTCACAGGGACGGGAGACCCAGTACTTC.

Worth noting for this clone: Germline is not matched at one junction end, which may reflect a read error. V and J are TRBV7-2 and TRBJ1-5; weak D call: TRBD1 (5 bases). Germline V CDR1 and CDR2: SGHTA, FQGNSA. The CDR3 is 15 amino acids. The CDR3 here is CASSDTGHSDQPQHF. As DNA, the CDR3 is TGTGCCAGCAGCGACACAGGTCATAGCGATCAGCCCCAGCATTTT.

This sequence joins TRBV19 and TRBJ2-1; D is perhaps TRBD1 or TRBD2 (5 bases each). V was trimmed by 4 bases and J by 0 bases, leaving 13 bases between them. The germline CDR1 and CDR2 sequences are LNHDA and SQIVND (reference sequence). The CDR3 sequence is 16 residues long. Here the CDR3 DNA reads TGTGCCAGTAGTAGGGACCAGGGAAGCTCCTACAATGAGCAGTTCTTC. It encodes CASSRDQGSSYNEQFF.

V is TRBV5-1 and J is TRBJ1-1; 7 nucleotides align to TRBD1. Germline V gives CDR1 SGHRS, CDR2 YFSETQ. The CDR3 sequence is 14 residues long. Trimming at V came to 3 bases and at J to 0 bases, leaving 2 bases not matched to a gene. CDR3 loop: CASSSTGVNTEAFF. The DNA of the CDR3 is TGCGCCAGCAGCTCCACAGGGGTGAACACTGAAGCTTTCTTT.

This clone was observed a single time. This specimen includes other DNA sequences encoding the same CDR3. The V and J genes are TRBV15 and TRBJ1-5; D remains unclear. Germline V gene sequence: CDR1 LNHNV, CDR2 YYDKDF (reference sequence). The CDR3 contains 13 residues. V was trimmed by 0 bases and J by 5 bases, leaving 5 bases between them. CDR3 bases: TGTGCCACCAGCAGAGAAGGCGATCAGCCCCAGCATTTT. Translated: CATSREGDQPQHF.

The V gene is TRBV5-4, the J gene TRBJ1-1, with D unresolved. Between the trimmed V and J ends, which lost 2 bases and 7 bases, there was a span of 18 bases. This CDR3 has 15 residues. The germline V gene has CDR1 SGHNT and CDR2 YYREEE (reference sequence). This CDR3 is CASSFWGGLAREAFF. CDR3 coding DNA: TGTGCCAGCAGCTTTTGGGGAGGACTTGCCCGTGAAGCTTTCTTT.